What follows are 10 T cell receptor beta chains derived from one specimen sequenced in a study of beta chain features in type 1 diabetes. cDNA synthesis used the whole RNA isolate, giving expressed TCRB sequences. The method was immunoSEQ multiplex PCR; TCRdb's version includes in-frame clones alone and lacks a portion of them. The sample consists of 350,000 to 400,000 clones, roughly 16% of them appearing once. The specimen was naive CD4+ T cells from blood. These receptors all come from a woman aged 18-30 years in good health.

This clone has a handful of counts. Other DNA sequences of this sample code for an identical CDR3. J is TRBJ2-1 and V is TRBV9; 8 positions match TRBD2. Germline CDR1 SGDLS, CDR2 YYNGEE. V lost 3 bases and J lost 2; bases outside the gene matches: 4. The CDR3 covers 15 residues. The CDR3 DNA is TGTGCCAGCAGCGCAACTAGCGGAGCCTACAATGAGCAGTTCTTC. Amino acids: CASSATSGAYNEQFF.

The chain has TRBV6-5 and TRBJ2-1; tentative D call: TRBD2 (5 bases). Germline V gene data show CDR1 as MNHEY and CDR2 as SVGAGI. V shed 2 bases and J shed 9 bases, with 11 bases lying between them. This CDR3 is 13 amino acids long. The CDR3 loop is CASSYGRRGEQFF. CDR3 nucleotides: TGTGCCAGCAGTTACGGCCGTCGGGGTGAGCAGTTCTTC.

The chain carries TRBV6-5 and TRBJ2-5; a weak D match, TRBD2 (5 bases). The CDR3 totals 13 residues. The ends were cut back, 2 bases at V and 5 bases at J, with 9 bases in the middle. CDR1 and CDR2 from the germline V gene are MNHEY and SVGAGI. The CDR3 spells CASSYPGKETQYF. In DNA, the CDR3 is TGTGCCAGCAGTTACCCCGGGAAGGAGACCCAGTACTTC.

This clone was seen a handful of times. The chain has TRBV4-1 and TRBJ2-6; TRBD2 aligns across 9 bases. The CDR3 length is 19 residues. J lost 0 bases, V lost 3 bases, and 9 bases had no gene match. Germline CDR1 and CDR2: MGHRA and YSYEKL. CDR3 sequence: CASSQGWLAGNSGANVLTF. CDR3 nucleotides: TGCGCCAGCAGCCAGGGGTGGCTAGCGGGAAACTCTGGGGCCAACGTCCTGACTTTC.

This clone has a handful of counts. The J gene is TRBJ2-7, the V gene TRBV19, with 9 bases matching TRBD1. CDR3 length: 14 residues. Germline loops: CDR1 LNHDA, CDR2 SQIVND (reference sequence). J lost 5 bases, V lost 5 bases, and 7 bases had no gene match. In nucleotides, the CDR3 is TGTGCCAGTAGTCCTCGGACAGGGGCCAACGAGCAGTACTTC. As protein: CASSPRTGANEQYF. Full variable domain (rest looked up from reference TRBV19 and TRBJ2-7): DGGITQSPKYLFRKEGQNVTLSCEQNLNHDAMYWYRQDPGQGLRLIYYSQIVNDFQKGDIAEGYSVSREKKESFPLTVTSAQKNPTAFYLCASSPRTGANEQYFGPGTRLTVT.

The chain recombines TRBV30 with TRBJ2-7; the D gene is possibly TRBD2 (5 bases). CDR1 and CDR2 from the germline V gene are GTSNPN and SVGIG (reference sequence). Trimming removed 4 bases from V and 3 bases from J, with 16 bases in between. This CDR3 comprises 14 residues. Written as DNA, the CDR3 is TGTGCCTGGAAAGGCCTCCGAGGGTACTACGAGCAGTACTTC. It is translated as CAWKGLRGYYEQYF.

This CDR3 is CSVAEDSRGEQYF. The CDR3 DNA follows: TGCAGCGTTGCAGAGGACAGTCGTGGCGAGCAGTACTTC. This chain connects TRBV29-1 to TRBJ2-7, with a tentative D call TRBD1 (6 bases). Germline V gene sequence: CDR1 SQVTM, CDR2 ANQGSEA. The CDR3 runs 13 residues. V was cut by 4 bases and J by 6 bases, with 16 bases left in between.

The sample holds a few counts of this clone. The chain carries TRBV18 and TRBJ2-1, with a possible D match to TRBD2 (5 bases). Germline V gene lookup returns CDR1 KGHSH and CDR2 LQKENI. This CDR3 spans 18 amino acids. Trimming removed 3 bases from V and 0 bases from J, with 18 bases in between. Here the CDR3 reads CASSPLGIRLGSYNEQFF. In nucleotides, the CDR3 is TGTGCCAGCTCACCGCTCGGGATTCGCCTTGGCTCCTACAATGAGCAGTTCTTC.

The V call is TRBV5-1, the J call TRBJ2-5; a possible D gene is TRBD2 (6 bases). There are 14 residues in the CDR3. The V end lost 6 bases, the J end lost 5 bases, and 17 bases lay between the germline ends. Per germline, CDR1 SGHRS and CDR2 YFSETQ. The DNA for the CDR3 is TGCGCCAGCACCCTGGGGGGTGGGTCGGAGACCCAGTACTTC. This codes for CASTLGGGSETQYF.

This clone turned up a few times. V and J are TRBV19 and TRBJ2-1, with 14 positions matching TRBD2. With V trimmed by 6 bases and J by 8 bases, 9 bases remained unmatched. CDR1 LNHDA and CDR2 SQIVND come from the germline V gene (reference sequence). This CDR3 is built from 16 residues. The CDR3 loop is CASREAGTSGSHEQFF. In DNA, the CDR3 is TGTGCCAGTAGGGAAGCCGGGACTAGCGGGAGTCATGAGCAGTTCTTC.